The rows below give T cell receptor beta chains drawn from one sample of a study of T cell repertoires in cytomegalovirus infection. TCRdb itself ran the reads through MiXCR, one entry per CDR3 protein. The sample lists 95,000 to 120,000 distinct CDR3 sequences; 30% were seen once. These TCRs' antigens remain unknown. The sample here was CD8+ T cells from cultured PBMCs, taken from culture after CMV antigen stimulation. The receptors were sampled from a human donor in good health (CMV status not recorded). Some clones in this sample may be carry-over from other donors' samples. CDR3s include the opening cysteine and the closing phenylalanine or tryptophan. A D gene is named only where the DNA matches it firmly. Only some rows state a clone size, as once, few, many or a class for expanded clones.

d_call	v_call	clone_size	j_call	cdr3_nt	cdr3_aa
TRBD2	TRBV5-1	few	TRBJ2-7	TGCGCCAGCAGCTCGAGCGGGATTTCCTACGAGCAGTACTTC	CASSSSGISYEQYF
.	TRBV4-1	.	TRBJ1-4	TGCGCCAGCAGCCAATCAACAGGGATGTTAACTAATGAAAAACTGTTTTTT	CASSQSTGMLTNEKLFF
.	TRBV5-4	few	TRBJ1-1	TGTGCCAGCAGCTTGGAAATGGTGAACACTGAAGCTTTCTTT	CASSLEMVNTEAFF
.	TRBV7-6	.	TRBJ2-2	TGTGCCAGCAGCTTCAGGGACACCGGGGAGCTGTTTTTT	CASSFRDTGELFF
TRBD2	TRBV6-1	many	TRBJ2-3	TGTGCCAGCAGGGTCGGGGGGGGAGCAGATACGCAGTATTTT	CASRVGGGADTQYF
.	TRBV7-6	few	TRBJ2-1	TGTGCCAGCAGCTCAATTATCTCGGACAGCCCCAGCTCCTACAATGAGCAGTTCTTC	CASSSIISDSPSSYNEQFF
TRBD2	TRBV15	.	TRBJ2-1	TGTGCCACCAGCAGGACTAGCGGGGTTACCTACAATGAGCAGTTCTTC	CATSRTSGVTYNEQFF
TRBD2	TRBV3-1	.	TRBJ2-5	TGTGCCAGCAGCCTCTCTTGGTCGGCTAGCGGGGTACCCATCCAAGAGACCCAGTACTTC	CASSLSWSASGVPIQETQYF
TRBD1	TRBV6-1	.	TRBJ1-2	TGTGCCAGCAATACCGGGACAGTTGTCTATGGCTACACCTTC	CASNTGTVVYGYTF
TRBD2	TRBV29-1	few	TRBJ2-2	TGCAGCGGAACGGGACTAGTCACCGGGGAGCTGTTTTTT	CSGTGLVTGELFF
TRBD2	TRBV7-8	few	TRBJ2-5	TGTGCCAGCAGCTTTTCCGGGAGGAGGTTACAAGAGACCCAGTACTTC	CASSFSGRRLQETQYF
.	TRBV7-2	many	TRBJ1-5	TGTGCCAGCAGTCAAGATTACTATAGCAATCAGCCCCAGCATTTT	CASSQDYYSNQPQHF
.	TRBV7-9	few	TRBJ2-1	TGTGCCAGCAGCTTAGTTTCAGGGACAAATGAGCAGTTCTTC	CASSLVSGTNEQFF
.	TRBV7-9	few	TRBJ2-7	TGTGCCAGCAGCTTAGAACAGAACGAGCAGTACTTC	CASSLEQNEQYF
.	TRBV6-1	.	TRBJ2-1	TGTGCCAGCAGTGAACGGCAGACTTACAATGAGCAGTTCTTC	CASSERQTYNEQFF
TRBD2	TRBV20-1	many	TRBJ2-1	TGCAGTGCTAGAGATTACAGGACTAGCGGGGCACGCTACAATGAGCAGTTCTTC	CSARDYRTSGARYNEQFF
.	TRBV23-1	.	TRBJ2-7	TGCGCCAGCAGCGCTGCGCTAACCTACGAGCAGTACTTC	CASSAALTYEQYF
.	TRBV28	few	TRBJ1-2	TGTGCCAGCAGCCCGACTCACTACTATGGCTACACCTTC	CASSPTHYYGYTF
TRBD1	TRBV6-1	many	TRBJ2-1	TGTGCCAGCAGAAAAGATCACAGGGGTTTGAGCTCCTACAATGAGCAGTTCTTC	CASRKDHRGLSSYNEQFF
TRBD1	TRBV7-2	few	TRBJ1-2	TGTGCCAGCAGCCCCTGGGACAGCCTGTCAATGGGCTACACCTTC	CASSPWDSLSMGYTF
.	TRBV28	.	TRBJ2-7	TGTGCCAGCAGTTTAGCGTACGCCTCCTCCGAGCAGTACTTC	CASSLAYASSEQYF
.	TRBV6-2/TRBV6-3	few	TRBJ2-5	TGTGCCAGCAGTTATTCGTCTAACGTACAAGAGACCCAGTACTTC	CASSYSSNVQETQYF
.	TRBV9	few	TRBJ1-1	TGTGCCAGCAGCGTAGTCGGGCAGGGATCCACTGAAGCTTTCTTT	CASSVVGQGSTEAFF
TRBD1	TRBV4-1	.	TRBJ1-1	TGCGCCAGCAGCCACCGACCTACAGGGGAGAGGACTGAAGCTTTCTTT	CASSHRPTGERTEAFF
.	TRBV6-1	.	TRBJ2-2	TGTGCCAGCTTCTGGACCGGGGAGCTGTTTTTT	CASFWTGELFF
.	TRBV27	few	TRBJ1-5	TGTGCCAGCAGTTTACAGGGGAATAGCAATCAGCCCCAGCATTTT	CASSLQGNSNQPQHF
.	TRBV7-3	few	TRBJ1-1	TGTGCCAGCCGTGCGGGGCCAGGCACTGAAGCTTTCTTT	CASRAGPGTEAFF
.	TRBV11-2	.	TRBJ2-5	TGTGCCAGCAGCAACATCCGCGGGCCACAAGAGACCCAGTACTTC	CASSNIRGPQETQYF
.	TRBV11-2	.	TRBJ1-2	TGTGCCAGCAGCTTAGGACAGATCCGCGGCACCTTC	CASSLGQIRGTF
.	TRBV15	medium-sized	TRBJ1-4	TGTGCCACCAGCACCCGAATCGGTGGCGAAAAACTGTTTTTT	CATSTRIGGEKLFF
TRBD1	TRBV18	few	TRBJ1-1	TGTGCCAGCTCACTGGAGGGACAGGGGATCCCTGAAGCTTTCTTT	CASSLEGQGIPEAFF
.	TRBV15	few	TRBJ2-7	TGTGCCACCAGCAGTAACCCTTACGAGCAGTACTTC	CATSSNPYEQYF
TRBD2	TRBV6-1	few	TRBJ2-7	TGTGCCAGCAGTGAAGCTAGCGGGGGTAGCTACGAGCAGTACTTC	CASSEASGGSYEQYF